These T cell receptor beta chains were read from a single sample in a study of regulatory T cells in long-lasting Graves disease. TCRdb fed the multiplex PCR reads into MiXCR, producing one record per CDR3 protein. The sample holds under 500,000 distinct CDR3 sequences, about a sixth seen once. This same sample was also taken into another study, of T cells in Graves' hyperthyroidism and ophthalmopathy.

The sequencing here drew on peripheral blood mononuclear cells (PBMCs), taken at new diagnosis, from a patient treated with antithyroid drugs. These receptors were taken from a woman aged 25-40 years with Graves disease. CDR3s include the opening cysteine and the closing phenylalanine or tryptophan. A D gene is named only where the DNA matches it firmly. Clone size, where shown, is once, few, many, or a class for clones that have expanded.

v_call	j_call	cdr3_length	clone_size	d_call	cdr3_aa	cdr3_nt
TRBV4-3	TRBJ1-1	15	few	TRBD1	CASSQKDRANTEAFF	TGCGCCAGCAGCCAAAAGGACAGGGCGAACACTGAAGCTTTCTTT
TRBV28	TRBJ1-2	13	many	.	CASTLQGFYGYTF	TGTGCCAGCACCCTGCAGGGGTTCTATGGCTACACCTTC
TRBV10-3	TRBJ1-1	14	many	.	CAISEGSSSTEAFF	TGTGCCATCAGTGAAGGGAGTTCGAGCACTGAAGCTTTCTTT
TRBV2	TRBJ1-5	14	many	.	CASSLDGSNQPQHF	TGTGCCAGCAGCCTCGACGGTAGCAATCAGCCCCAGCATTTT
TRBV6-1	TRBJ2-1	14	few	.	CASSERTTWDEQFF	TGTGCCAGCAGTGAAAGGACTACCTGGGATGAGCAGTTCTTC
TRBV2	TRBJ2-5	16	.	.	CASSSGRDPSTETQYF	TGTGCCAGCAGCTCGGGACGGGACCCGAGCACTGAGACCCAGTACTTC
TRBV11-2	TRBJ1-1	15	many	.	CASNARPTGNTEAFF	TGTGCCAGCAACGCCCGTCCGACGGGAAACACTGAAGCTTTCTTT
TRBV28	TRBJ1-1	15	once	TRBD1	CASSAQQGMNTEAFF	TGTGCCAGCAGTGCTCAACAGGGGATGAACACTGAAGCTTTCTTT
TRBV4-1	TRBJ1-5	14	many	.	CASSQEGTGQPQHF	TGCGCCAGCAGCCAGGAGGGAACAGGGCAGCCCCAGCATTTT
TRBV29-1	TRBJ2-3	14	many	.	CSVGQTDPTDTQYF	TGCAGCGTGGGCCAAACCGATCCGACAGATACGCAGTATTTT
TRBV27	TRBJ2-3	13	many	.	CASSKEATDTQYF	TGTGCCAGCAGTAAAGAAGCCACAGATACGCAGTATTTT
TRBV18	TRBJ2-1	15	many	.	CASSPPWSSYNEQFF	TGTGCCAGCTCACCACCGTGGTCCTCCTACAATGAGCAGTTCTTC
TRBV7-2	TRBJ2-3	14	few	.	CASSLARIEDTQYF	TGTGCCAGCAGCTTAGCCAGGATTGAAGATACGCAGTATTTT
TRBV7-9	TRBJ2-5	13	many	.	CASSLDLGETQYF	TGTGCCAGCAGCTTAGACTTGGGAGAGACCCAGTACTTC
TRBV5-6	TRBJ2-1	15	many	.	CASSPGTNPYNEQFF	TGTGCCAGCAGCCCCGGGACAAATCCATACAATGAGCAGTTCTTC